These 27 T cell receptor beta chains were sequenced from one sample in a study of OX40 agonist ivuxolimab in advanced cancers. Libraries were built with the immunoSEQ multiplex PCR assay. This is the immuneACCESS table as TCRdb keeps it, with only in-frame sequences that have V and J called. A part of the clones is gone; compared with another copy, unresolved V genes explain less than half, and the rest is unexplained. The sample table records tens of thousands of clones; around 90% of these occur just once. Roughly 1.8% of the sample lies in the top ten. The sample here was CD4+ or CD8+ T cells sorted from blood, taken in a trial of the OX40 agonist ivuxolimab. The receptors originated from an adult with an advanced solid tumor such as melanoma, head and neck, liver or kidney cancer.

The rearrangement links TRBV2 to TRBJ2-2, with a tentative D call TRBD2 (7 bases). Germline CDR1 is SNHLY and CDR2 is FYNNEI. This CDR3 spans 14 amino acids. The ends were cut back, 8 bases at V and 6 bases at J, with 16 bases in the middle. CDR3 bases: TGTGCCAGCGGGGGGGGCCGTTCTCCCGGGGAGCTGTTTTTT. It translates to CASGGGRSPGELFF.

The chain uses TRBV18 and TRBJ2-3, with D possibly matching TRBD2 (5 bases). Trimming took off 5 bases at V and 6 bases at J, with 12 bases between the two ends. This CDR3 spans 13 amino acids. Germline CDR1 and CDR2: KGHSH and LQKENI. CDR3 nucleotides: TGTGCCAGCTCATCTGGACTTGGGGATACGCAGTATTTT. Amino acids: CASSSGLGDTQYF.

This chain links TRBV28 with TRBJ2-3, with 7 bases that match TRBD1. The trim removed 6 bases at V and 3 bases at J, leaving 0 bases unmatched. This CDR3 region has 12 residues. The germline V gene encodes CDR1 MDHEN and CDR2 SYDVKM. The CDR3 DNA sequence: TGTGCCAGCAGGACAGGGACAGATACGCAGTATTTT. Translation gives CASRTGTDTQYF.

This clone was observed a single time. The same CDR3 arises from other DNA sequences in this sample as well. V gene TRBV5-1 combines with J gene TRBJ2-2; TRBD1 matches 11 bases. Germline CDR1 and CDR2: SGHRS and YFSETQ. Trimming at V came to 6 bases and at J to 7 bases, leaving 14 bases not matched to a gene. CDR3 length: 17 amino acids. CDR3 DNA: TGCGCCAGCAACGACGGGCCGGGACAGGGGGATATCGGGGAGCTGTTTTTT. It yields the protein CASNDGPGQGDIGELFF.

This chain connects TRBV7-2 to TRBJ2-3; no clear D. Germline-derived CDR1 and CDR2 are SGHTA and FQGNSA. The V and J ends lost 2 bases and 4 bases respectively, with 7 bases between them. This CDR3 is built from 13 residues. The CDR3 spells CASSLTHADTQYF. Here the CDR3 DNA reads TGTGCCAGCAGCTTAACTCATGCAGATACGCAGTATTTT.

V gene TRBV28 combines with J gene TRBJ1-1; no definite D call. Germline-derived CDR1 and CDR2 are MDHEN and SYDVKM. Trimming took off 2 bases at V and 0 bases at J, with 13 bases between the two ends. The CDR3 covers 16 residues. Written as DNA, the CDR3 is TGTGCCAGCAGTTTAACTGGGGTACGTATGAACACTGAAGCTTTCTTT. Its protein is CASSLTGVRMNTEAFF. Based on the CDR3 plus reference TRBV28 and TRBJ1-1, the full variable domain is DVKVTQSSRYLVKRTGEKVFLECVQDMDHENMFWYRQDPGLGLRLIYFSYDVKMKEKGDIPEGYSVSREKKERFSLILESASTNQTSMYLCASSLTGVRMNTEAFFGQGTRLTVV.

This chain links TRBV28 with TRBJ2-1; 9 bases are a match to TRBD2. The V gene's germline CDR1 is MDHEN and CDR2 SYDVKM. V was clipped by 8 bases and J by 7 bases; unmatched bases: 9. The CDR3 contains 14 residues. CDR3 nucleotide sequence: TGTGCCAGCGCGCGGGGGGGGGCCCTAAATGAGCAGTTCTTC. Translated, it gives CASARGGALNEQFF.

The V and J genes are TRBV18 and TRBJ1-1, with 7 positions matching TRBD1. The CDR3 runs to 15 residues. The germline CDR1 and CDR2 sequences are KGHSH and LQKENI. The trim removed 3 bases at V and 6 bases at J, leaving 10 bases unmatched. The CDR3 DNA sequence: TGTGCCAGCTCACCTGGGACAGACAACCTTGCTGAAGCTTTCTTT. It is translated as CASSPGTDNLAEAFF.

This clone was recorded once. The chain combines TRBV9 with TRBJ2-1, with 7 nucleotides matching TRBD1. V dropped 2 bases and J dropped 7; count of bases not matched to a gene: 9. This CDR3 spans 15 amino acids. The germline V gene encodes CDR1 SGDLS and CDR2 YYNGEE. The CDR3 here is CASSVTMTGLNEQFF. The CDR3 DNA is TGTGCCAGCAGCGTGACAATGACAGGGTTAAATGAGCAGTTCTTC.

The chain links TRBV7-9 to TRBJ1-3; perhaps TRBD1 as D (5 bases). The CDR3 is made up of 15 amino acids. Trimming took 5 bases from V and 1 from J, leaving 12 bases between them. Germline V CDR1 and CDR2: SEHNR, FQNEAQ (reference sequence). The CDR3 is CASSPGPGSGNTIYF. The CDR3, as DNA: TGTGCCAGCAGCCCGGGGCCAGGTTCTGGAAACACCATATATTTT.

Only one count was recorded for this clone. This sequence joins TRBV27 and TRBJ2-1, with D perhaps TRBD2 (6 bases). Germline-derived CDR1 and CDR2 are MNHEY and SMNVEV (reference sequence). The CDR3 runs to 14 residues. Deletions cut 8 bases from V and 0 bases from J, with 11 bases between. The CDR3 is CASHPGSSYNEQFF. Written as DNA, the CDR3 is TGTGCCAGCCACCCCGGGAGCTCCTACAATGAGCAGTTCTTC.

The chain carries TRBV20-1 and TRBJ2-3; D ambiguous. V was pared by 6 bases and J by 2 bases, with 6 bases between. The CDR3 extends over 11 amino acids. The V gene's germline CDR1 is DFQATT and CDR2 SNEGSKA (reference sequence). CDR3 residues: CSAFITDTQYF. The CDR3, as DNA: TGCAGTGCCTTTATCACAGATACGCAGTATTTT.

The rearrangement joins TRBV19 to TRBJ2-2, with 7 nucleotides matching TRBD1. Germline trimming cut 8 bases from V and 6 bases from J; bases unmatched to any gene: 9. This CDR3 region has 14 residues. Germline V gene sequence: CDR1 LNHDA, CDR2 SQIVND (reference sequence). In nucleotides, the CDR3 is TGTGCCAGTGGATCTCCAGGGGGTTCCGGGGAGCTGTTTTTT. Translated, it gives CASGSPGGSGELFF.

V and J are TRBV5-4 and TRBJ1-4; the match to TRBD1 covers 7 bases. The junction had 13 bases not matched to a gene; V was cut back by 3 bases and J by 8 bases. Germline V gives CDR1 SGHNT, CDR2 YYREEE (reference sequence). The CDR3 runs to 16 residues. CDR3 sequence (DNA): TGTGCCAGCAGCTCGGGACAGTCTGGGGCGGGCGAAAAACTGTTTTTT. Amino acid sequence: CASSSGQSGAGEKLFF.

The chain is built from TRBV28 and TRBJ1-1; TRBD1 might be the D (6 bases). Trimming cost V 2 bases and J 3 bases, with 25 bases left between them. This CDR3 has 19 amino acids. Germline assignment: CDR1 MDHEN and CDR2 SYDVKM. The DNA of the CDR3 is TGTGCCAGCAGTTTACCGGTCCTGGACCTTTTAAAGGGGGACACTGAAGCTTTCTTT. It is translated as CASSLPVLDLLKGDTEAFF.

The CDR3 region has the DNA TGTGCCAGCAGCAACCCCGGGACATCCAACTATGGCTACACCTTC. This translates into CASSNPGTSNYGYTF. This chain links TRBV7-8 with TRBJ1-2; TRBD1 is a possible D gene (6 bases). CDR1 and CDR2 (germline): SGHVS, FQNEAQ. The CDR3 is 15 amino acids. Trimming pared 5 bases from V and 2 bases from J, leaving 15 bases between. The full variable domain, completed using reference TRBV7-8 and TRBJ1-2, is GAGVSQSPRYKVAKRGQDVALRCDPISGHVSLFWYQQALGQGPEFLTYFQNEAQLDKSGLPSDRFFAERPEGSVSTLKIQRTQQEDSAVYLCASSNPGTSNYGYTFGSGTRLTVV.

This clone is a singleton in its sample. V is TRBV2 and J is TRBJ1-3; TRBD1 might be the D (5 bases). Germline V gene sequence: CDR1 SNHLY, CDR2 FYNNEI. V dropped 2 bases and J dropped 0 bases, with 11 bases sitting between them. The CDR3 is 16 residues long. Here the CDR3 DNA reads TGTGCCAGCAGTGAAAGGGGATCTCTCTCTGGAAACACCATATATTTT. Its protein product is CASSERGSLSGNTIYF.

This chain uses TRBV28 with TRBJ2-7; D may be TRBD1 or TRBD2 (5 bases each). Between the trimmed V and J ends, which lost 5 bases and 2 bases, there was a span of 13 bases. Germline CDR1 reads MDHEN; CDR2 reads SYDVKM. CDR3 length: 14 amino acids. DNA of the CDR3: TGTGCCAGCAGTCTCGGGACCGGCCCCTACGAGCAGTACTTC. Amino acids: CASSLGTGPYEQYF.

This chain uses TRBV30 with TRBJ1-3, with 11 bases identical to TRBD1. The CDR3 runs to 21 residues. CDR1 is GTSNPN and CDR2 is SVGIG in the germline V gene (reference sequence). V lost 8 bases to trimming and J lost 2 bases; unmatched junction nucleotides: 26. The CDR3 DNA follows: TGTGCCCTATCAGATGGGACAGGGGGGGAAATCGGCTCCTCGGCTGGAAACACCATATATTTT. It codes for CALSDGTGGEIGSSAGNTIYF. Complete variable domain (other parts from reference TRBV30 and TRBJ1-3): SQTIHQWPATLVQPVGSPLSLECTVEGTSNPNLYWYRQAAGRGLQLLFYSVGIGQISSEVPQNLSASRPQDRQFILSSKKLLLSDSGFYLCALSDGTGGEIGSSAGNTIYFGEGSWLTVV.

The V and J genes are TRBV21-1 and TRBJ2-7; TRBD2, the table's D call, lacks a check against the DNA. TRBV21-1 is marked as a pseudogene. This CDR3 spans 15 amino acids. The CDR3 protein is CASIPERVNRNEQYF. The CDR3 DNA reads TGTGCCAGCATCCCCGAACGGGTAAACCGCAACGAGCAGTACTTC.

The chain links TRBV7-9 to TRBJ1-1; D perhaps matches TRBD1 (5 bases). The CDR3 runs to 12 residues. The V end was cut by 4 bases, the J end by 4 bases, with 7 bases between. Germline lookup yields CDR1 SEHNR and CDR2 FQNEAQ (reference sequence). The CDR3 DNA is TGTGCCAGCAGCTGGGGGTTCACTGAAGCTTTCTTT. Its protein product is CASSWGFTEAFF.

The V call is TRBV5-4, the J call TRBJ1-1; weak D call: TRBD1 (5 bases). Germline assignment: CDR1 SGHNT and CDR2 YYREEE (reference sequence). This CDR3 spans 16 amino acids. V was cut by 3 bases and J by 2 bases, with 17 bases left in between. CDR3 residues: CASSSDSGLPNTEAFF. DNA for the CDR3: TGTGCCAGCAGCTCGGATTCGGGACTTCCCAACACTGAAGCTTTCTTT.

The V call is TRBV28, the J call TRBJ1-4, with D perhaps matching TRBD1 (5 bases). V was trimmed by 2 bases and J by 2 bases, leaving 15 bases between them. This CDR3 is built from 17 residues. Germline CDR1 and CDR2: MDHEN and SYDVKM. In nucleotides, the CDR3 is TGTGCCAGCAGTTTACCCCGATCAGGGAAGACTAATGAAAAACTGTTTTTT. Its protein product is CASSLPRSGKTNEKLFF.

The chain couples TRBV18 to TRBJ1-4; perhaps TRBD1 as D (6 bases). This CDR3 comprises 14 residues. V shed 3 bases and J shed 4 bases, with 9 bases lying between them. The germline V gene has CDR1 KGHSH and CDR2 LQKENI. CDR3 in DNA: TGTGCCAGCTCACCTGACAGGTATAATGAAAAACTGTTTTTT. It encodes CASSPDRYNEKLFF.

V gene TRBV27 combines with J gene TRBJ2-1; no clear D. Germline assignment: CDR1 MNHEY and CDR2 SMNVEV (reference sequence). The V and J ends lost 8 bases and 1 base respectively, with 15 bases between them. The CDR3 sequence is 15 residues long. For the CDR3, the DNA is TGTGCCAGCCTAAGTAGAGGACCGTCCTACAATGAGCAGTTCTTC. As protein: CASLSRGPSYNEQFF.

The V and J genes are TRBV16 and TRBJ1-1; no clear D. This CDR3 comprises 13 residues. V was clipped by 1 base and J by 1 base, with 4 bases between them. Germline CDR1 and CDR2: KGHSY and FQNENV. CDR3 nucleotide sequence: TGTGCCAGCAGCCAATTTCGGAACACTGAAGCTTTCTTT. Translated: CASSQFRNTEAFF.

The chain employs TRBV11-3 and TRBJ2-2; 10 positions agree with TRBD1. The CDR3 covers 17 residues. The V gene end was trimmed by 3 bases and the J gene end by 5 bases; junction bases not matched to a gene: 9. Per germline, CDR1 SGHNT and CDR2 YENEEA. The CDR3 DNA reads TGTGCCAGCAGCTTTACCCGAACGGGACAGGGGACCGGGGAGCTGTTTTTT. Translating gives CASSFTRTGQGTGELFF.